This is a list of T cell receptor beta chains from one sample in a study of technical replicates of blood from several donors. Here immunoSEQ multiplex PCR was the method, and the copy in TCRdb shows in-frame clones only, minus some. Of about 83,000 clones detected, 92% appear once; the ten largest clones hold 0.27%. The source material was T cells isolated from PBMCs. The receptors originated from a human donor in good health. Each CDR3 is given with its conserved first and last residue. The D gene is left open where the match is weak. Clone size is not always given. Where it is, it says once, few, many or a class for expanded clones.

v_call	d_call	j_call	clone_size	cdr3_nt	cdr3_aa
TRBV25-1	NA	TRBJ2-1	NA	TGTGCCAGCAGAGCCGGGGCTAGAGCCCTAGCGGAGCAGTTCTTC	CASRAGARALAEQFF
TRBV30	NA	TRBJ2-3	NA	TGTGCCTGGGCTCTAGGATCCTCTAGCACAGATACGCAGTATTTT	CAWALGSSSTDTQYF
TRBV27	NA	TRBJ1-1	NA	TGTGCCAGCAGTTTCCGGGGGACGAACACTGAAGCTTTCTTT	CASSFRGTNTEAFF
TRBV5-4	NA	TRBJ2-7	NA	TGTGCCAGCAGCTCTTACGTTAGGGGGGGGGCTTACGAGCAGTACTTC	CASSSYVRGGAYEQYF
TRBV12-5	NA	TRBJ1-1	NA	TGTGCTAGTGGACCTACCCCGGGTGAAGCTTTCTTT	CASGPTPGEAFF
TRBV7-6	TRBD2	TRBJ2-3	NA	TGTGCCAGCCGACCGACTAGCCAAATGTCAGATACGCAGTATTTT	CASRPTSQMSDTQYF
TRBV6-6	TRBD2	TRBJ2-2	once	TGTGCCAGCAGTGTGGCTAGCGGCGGGGTCGGGGAGCTGTTTTTT	CASSVASGGVGELFF
TRBV12-5	TRBD1	TRBJ2-7	NA	TGTGCTAGTGGTTTGGTATTGGACAGGTCCTACGAGCAGTACTTC	CASGLVLDRSYEQYF
TRBV10-2	NA	TRBJ1-2	NA	TGCGCCAGCAGTTCGGGGAATGGCTACACCTTC	CASSSGNGYTF
TRBV10-3	NA	TRBJ1-1	NA	TGTGCCATCAGTGAGTCCGGGGGGATAGGCACTGAAGCTTTCTTT	CAISESGGIGTEAFF
TRBV27	NA	TRBJ2-1	NA	TGTGCCAGCAGTTTATCCCGACAGGACAATGAGCAGTTCTTC	CASSLSRQDNEQFF
TRBV5-1	TRBD2	TRBJ2-1	NA	TGCGCCAGCAGCTTGGGAAGCGGGGGGCCCTACAATGAGCAGTTCTTC	CASSLGSGGPYNEQFF
TRBV4-1	TRBD1	TRBJ1-2	NA	TGCGCCAGCAGCCACCCCGGACAGGGCGATGGCTACACCTTC	CASSHPGQGDGYTF
TRBV25-1	TRBD2	TRBJ2-1	NA	TGTGCCAGCAGTGATCCGAGCGGGGGTTACAATGAGCAGTTCTTC	CASSDPSGGYNEQFF
TRBV29-1	TRBD1	TRBJ2-1	once	TGCAGCGTTGAGGGACAGGGAGAGGACGGGACCTACAATGAGCAGTTCTTC	CSVEGQGEDGTYNEQFF
TRBV4-2	TRBD1	TRBJ2-7	NA	TGTGCCAGCAGCCGAGGACAGGGAGGAACCTACGAGCAGTACTTC	CASSRGQGGTYEQYF
TRBV5-8	NA	TRBJ2-6	NA	TGTGCCAGCAGCTTGGAAGCAGGGGTATTCTACTCTGGGGCCAACGTCCTGACTTTC	CASSLEAGVFYSGANVLTF
TRBV11-1	TRBD1	TRBJ2-1	NA	TGTGCCAGCAGCTTTTCGGGACAGGGTCGCAATGAGCAGTTCTTC	CASSFSGQGRNEQFF
TRBV6-1	TRBD1	TRBJ1-1	NA	TGTGCCAGCAGTATTAAAGACAGGGAGGAAGCTTTCTTT	CASSIKDREEAFF
TRBV5-1	TRBD2	TRBJ2-1	NA	TGCGCCAGCAGCTGGATGGGGACTAGCGGGGGGGGCTCCAGCTCCTACAATGAGCAGTTCTTC	CASSWMGTSGGGSSSYNEQFF
TRBV28	NA	TRBJ1-2	once	TGTGCCAGCAGAGCGGGACCGCTCCATGGCTACACCTTC	CASRAGPLHGYTF
TRBV5-4	NA	TRBJ2-7	NA	TGTGCCAGCAGCTCTCAACCCCCAGGGGTTCTCTCCCTTCGCGAGCAGTACTTC	CASSSQPPGVLSLREQYF
TRBV4-1	NA	TRBJ1-1	NA	TGCGCCAGCAGCGACGTGGGAGGTAGAGCTTTCTTT	CASSDVGGRAFF
TRBV10-3	TRBD1	TRBJ2-7	NA	TGTGCCACCTCCGGGACAGACTTCTACGAGCAGTACTTC	CATSGTDFYEQYF
TRBV28	TRBD2	TRBJ2-3	NA	TGTGCCAGCAGTTCGACTAGCGGGAGAACAGATACGCAGTATTTT	CASSSTSGRTDTQYF
TRBV19	TRBD1	TRBJ2-2	NA	TGTGCCAGTAGGACTCAGGGGGCGCGTGATACCGGGGAGCTGTTTTTT	CASRTQGARDTGELFF
TRBV2	TRBD2	TRBJ2-7	NA	TGTGCCAGTTTGGCGGGAGCCGAGCAGTACTTC	CASLAGAEQYF
TRBV29-1	TRBD1	TRBJ2-5	NA	TGCAGCTCCCAGACAGGGGATGGGGAGACCCAGTACTTC	CSSQTGDGETQYF
TRBV9	TRBD1	TRBJ2-1	NA	TGTGCCAGCAGCGTAGTCTCTGGACAGGGGGTTTATGAGCAGTTCTTC	CASSVVSGQGVYEQFF
TRBV2	TRBD2	TRBJ2-7	NA	TGTGCCAGCAGTGATCTGGCGGGGGGTGTACTTGGCTACGAGCAGTACTTC	CASSDLAGGVLGYEQYF
TRBV6-5	NA	TRBJ2-1	NA	TGTGCCAGCAGTTACGAAGCCCCACCGGGCAATGAGCAGTTCTTC	CASSYEAPPGNEQFF
TRBV19	NA	TRBJ1-1	NA	TGTGCCACCCTGTCCCGGTTCATGAACACTGAAGCTTTCTTT	CATLSRFMNTEAFF
TRBV5-1	NA	TRBJ2-5	few	TGCGCCAGCAGCCCGGGGGAGACCCAGTACTTC	CASSPGETQYF
TRBV9	TRBD1	TRBJ2-1	NA	TGTGCCAGCAGCGTAGTTTCTCGGGACAGGGTACACAATGAGCAGTTCTTC	CASSVVSRDRVHNEQFF
TRBV30	TRBD1	TRBJ1-2	NA	TGTGCCTGGACCGTAGGACAGGATAGCGGCTACACCTTC	CAWTVGQDSGYTF
TRBV6-5	NA	TRBJ2-2	once	TGTGCCAGCAGTTACGCGGCGGGGAACACCGGGGAGCTGTTTTTT	CASSYAAGNTGELFF
TRBV7-9	NA	TRBJ1-2	few	TGTGCCAGCAGCCCACCTACCTATGGCTACACCTTC	CASSPPTYGYTF
TRBV2	TRBD2	TRBJ2-7	NA	TGTGCCAGCACAGAAGGACTAGCGGATTCCTTCTACGAGCAGTACTTC	CASTEGLADSFYEQYF
TRBV6-1	NA	TRBJ1-2	NA	TGTGCCAGCGGCCTCCCGGGGGAAGACTATGGCTACACCTTC	CASGLPGEDYGYTF
TRBV6-6	TRBD1	TRBJ1-2	NA	TGTGCCAGCAGTTACGGGGACAGGGGAACTAACTATGGCTACACCTTC	CASSYGDRGTNYGYTF
TRBV5-1	NA	TRBJ1-5	NA	TGCGCCAGCAGCTTTGGAGGGAGCAATCAGCCCCAGCATTTT	CASSFGGSNQPQHF
TRBV4-1	NA	TRBJ2-7	NA	TGCGCCAGCAGCCCCTTCAGGGACTACGAGCAGTACTTC	CASSPFRDYEQYF
TRBV29-1	NA	TRBJ1-3	once	TGCAGCGGTACCGGGACACACGGAAACACCATATATTTT	CSGTGTHGNTIYF
TRBV30	NA	TRBJ2-1	NA	TGTGCCTGGGGGCGGGACTCTTCCTACAATGAGCAGTTCTTC	CAWGRDSSYNEQFF
TRBV20-1	NA	TRBJ1-2	NA	TGCAGTGCTAGTTCGCGGGGTAGCTACACCTTC	CSASSRGSYTF
TRBV5-1	TRBD1	TRBJ1-2	NA	TGCGCCAGCTCTCCGCCGGACAGGGATCTATCCACCTTC	CASSPPDRDLSTF
TRBV29-1	TRBD1	TRBJ2-7	NA	TGCAGCGTTGTTTGGACAGGAGCCTACGAGCAGTACTTC	CSVVWTGAYEQYF
TRBV7-9	NA	TRBJ1-1	few	TGTGCCAGCAGCTTTATCACAGGGACCCACACTGAAGCTTTCTTT	CASSFITGTHTEAFF
TRBV4-1	TRBD2	TRBJ2-7	NA	TGCGCCAGCAGCCAAGGAGCGGGGGCCACCTACGAGCAGTACTTC	CASSQGAGATYEQYF
TRBV11-2	NA	TRBJ1-3	NA	TGTGCCAGCAGCTCCAGGACTTCAGAAAGCTCTGGAAACACCATATATTTT	CASSSRTSESSGNTIYF
TRBV7-9	NA	TRBJ1-2	NA	TGTGCCAGTAATTCCTTCAGCGACGCTAACTATGGCTACACCTTC	CASNSFSDANYGYTF
TRBV30	NA	TRBJ2-7	NA	TGTGCCTGGAGTTCAGCCGGGCAGGGTGTAGGCGAGCAGTACTTC	CAWSSAGQGVGEQYF
TRBV30	NA	TRBJ2-5	NA	TGTGCCTGGAGTGAGGGGGGGTTAGGGGCCCAGTACTTC	CAWSEGGLGAQYF
TRBV6-5	TRBD2	TRBJ2-1	NA	TGTGCCAGCAGCCCCGGACTAGCGGGAGCGGGTGAGCAGTTCTTC	CASSPGLAGAGEQFF